Presented here are 24 T cell receptor beta chains from one specimen sequenced in a study of graft-versus-host responses after intestinal transplantation. TCRdb's copy holds only in-frame clones and misses some; the assay was immunoSEQ multiplex PCR. The sample yields about 120,000 clones, 90% to 95% seen once. Their antigen targets remain unknown. The source was unstimulated CD4+ T cells sorted from spleen or lymph node cells, collected before intestinal transplant. Source of these receptors: a human donor who received an intestinal transplant.

The chain employs TRBV5-1 and TRBJ2-7, with a tentative D call TRBD2 (6 bases). Germline CDR1 is SGHRS and CDR2 is YFSETQ. The CDR3 consists of 14 residues. V gave up 3 bases and J gave up 3 bases, with 13 bases separating them. DNA for the CDR3: TGCGCCAGCAGCTCTCCCGGACTAAGCTACGAGCAGTACTTC. Translation gives CASSSPGLSYEQYF.

The chain employs TRBV28 and TRBJ1-2; TRBD1 might be the D (6 bases). Deletions cut 4 bases from V and 3 bases from J, with 9 bases between. Per germline, CDR1 MDHEN and CDR2 SYDVKM. The CDR3 covers 13 residues. Here the CDR3 DNA reads TGTGCCAGCAGTTACAGGGACTACTATGGCTACACCTTC. Its translation: CASSYRDYYGYTF.

The chain recombines TRBV6-5 with TRBJ2-3, with D tentatively TRBD2 (5 bases). Germline lookup yields CDR1 MNHEY and CDR2 SVGAGI. The CDR3 consists of 13 residues. V was shortened by 8 bases and J by 4 bases, with 13 bases between the two germline ends. The CDR3 protein is CASGQRSSDTQYF. The CDR3 bases are TGTGCCAGCGGCCAGCGGAGTTCAGATACGCAGTATTTT.

The CDR3: CASRGVEGAYEQYF. CDR3 nucleotide sequence: TGTGCCAGCAGGGGCGTAGAGGGGGCTTACGAGCAGTACTTC. The J gene is TRBJ2-5, the V gene TRBV6-1, with 7 nucleotides matching TRBD1. The J call may be faulty, since TRBJ2-7 better matches the DNA end. The CDR3 is 14 amino acids. Germline V CDR1 and CDR2: MNHNS, SASEGT.

Turning to this clone: The junction differs from germline at one of its ends, possibly a read error. The chain recombines TRBV7-6 with TRBJ2-1; 9 bases align to TRBD2. Germline V lookup: CDR1 SGHVS, CDR2 FNYEAQ. This CDR3 has 13 residues. The CDR3 nucleotides read TGTGCCAGCAGCTTTGACTCTAGCGGGACCCTCCTCTTC. Translating it yields CASSFDSSGTLLF.

The chain carries TRBV6-5 and TRBJ2-7; D unresolved. Deletions cut 5 bases from V and 3 bases from J, with 11 bases between. The CDR3 has 13 residues. The germline V gene has CDR1 MNHEY and CDR2 SVGAGI. The CDR3 DNA reads as TGTGCCAGCAGTCTCGGACCGTACTACGAGCAGTACTTC. It translates to CASSLGPYYEQYF.

This chain uses TRBV30 with TRBJ1-1; D is perhaps TRBD1 (6 bases). Germline V gene sequence: CDR1 GTSNPN, CDR2 SVGIG (reference sequence). The CDR3 runs to 12 residues. Trimming removed 8 bases from V and 3 bases from J, with 13 bases in between. The CDR3 here is CAALRGDTEAFF. Here the CDR3 DNA reads TGTGCCGCCCTGAGGGGGGACACTGAAGCTTTCTTT.

The gene calls are TRBV5-1 and TRBJ2-2; possibly TRBD1 or TRBD2 for D (6 bases each). This CDR3 has 15 residues. The ends were cut back, 1 base at V and 6 bases at J, with 13 bases in the middle. CDR1 is SGHRS, CDR2 YFSETQ, per germline. The chain's CDR3 is CASSLRPGEAGELFF. Written as DNA, the CDR3 is TGCGCCAGCAGCTTGAGGCCAGGGGAGGCCGGGGAGCTGTTTTTT.

This chain links TRBV19 with TRBJ2-7; TRBD2 agrees at 10 bases. The CDR3 has 16 amino acids. J lost 2 bases, V lost 4 bases, and 8 bases had no gene match. Per the germline V gene, CDR1 is LNHDA and CDR2 is SQIVND (reference sequence). As DNA, the CDR3 is TGTGCCAGTAGTACACACGGACTAGCGGAAGCCTACGAGCAGTACTTC. This encodes CASSTHGLAEAYEQYF. Variable domain in full (rest from reference TRBV19 and TRBJ2-7): DGGITQSPKYLFRKEGQNVTLSCEQNLNHDAMYWYRQDPGQGLRLIYYSQIVNDFQKGDIAEGYSVSREKKESFPLTVTSAQKNPTAFYLCASSTHGLAEAYEQYFGPGTRLTVT.

The chain is built from TRBV7-9 and TRBJ1-5; the D is unclear. The CDR3 sequence is 14 residues long. The germline CDR1 and CDR2 sequences are SEHNR and FQNEAQ (reference sequence). The V end lost 1 base, the J end lost 3 bases, and 7 bases lay between the germline ends. CDR3 amino acids: CASSLESSNQPQHF. The CDR3 coding sequence is TGTGCCAGCAGCTTAGAAAGCTCCAATCAGCCCCAGCATTTT.

The sample holds a few counts of this clone. The V gene is TRBV18, the J gene TRBJ2-7, with D perhaps TRBD2 (5 bases). The CDR3 extends over 15 amino acids. Germline CDR1 reads KGHSH; CDR2 reads LQKENI. Trimming stripped 1 base from V and 6 bases from J, with 16 bases between. This chain's CDR3 is CASSPRRQEVVEQYF. CDR3 DNA: TGTGCCAGCTCACCACGGAGGCAGGAGGTGGTCGAGCAGTACTTC. The entire variable domain, with the rest obtained from reference TRBV18 and TRBJ2-7, is as follows: NAGVMQNPRHLVRRRGQEARLRCSPMKGHSHVYWYRQLPEEGLKFMVYLQKENIIDESGMPKERFSAEFPKEGPSILRIQQVVRGDSAAYFCASSPRRQEVVEQYFGPGTRLTVT.

J is TRBJ1-1 and V is TRBV6-5, with 9 bases lining up with TRBD1. Looked up from germline, CDR1 is MNHEY and CDR2 is SVGAGI. J gave up 10 bases and V 7 bases, and 10 bases lay outside the gene matches. There are 13 residues in the CDR3. CDR3 bases: TGTGCCAGCATAAACGCCGGGACAGGGTCAGCTTTCTTT. The encoded protein is CASINAGTGSAFF.

Of note for this clone: At one end, the junction sequence differs from germline, possibly due to a read error. V and J are TRBV4-1 and TRBJ1-2; maybe TRBD1 (6 bases). Germline V gene lookup returns CDR1 MGHRA and CDR2 YSYEKL. This CDR3 comprises 16 residues. The CDR3 DNA follows: TGCACCAGCAGCCAAGATCTAGTCAGGGGCATGTTGGGCTACACCTTC. It is translated as CTSSQDLVRGMLGYTF.

The rearrangement uses TRBV6-1 and TRBJ2-2, with D perhaps matching TRBD2 (5 bases). The CDR3 is 11 residues long. V gave up 8 bases and J gave up 4 bases, with 5 bases separating them. Germline-derived CDR1 and CDR2 are MNHNS and SASEGT. The CDR3 reads CASRGTGELFF. Written as DNA, the CDR3 is TGTGCCAGCCGGGGCACCGGGGAGCTGTTTTTT.

This chain connects TRBV27 to TRBJ2-7; 8 bases are shared with TRBD1. The germline CDR1 and CDR2 sequences are MNHEY and SMNVEV (reference sequence). After removal of 3 bases from V and 6 bases from J, the junction contained 4 bases not matched to a gene. CDR3 length: 13 residues. The CDR3 sequence: CASSFQGAREQYF. DNA of the CDR3: TGTGCCAGCAGTTTTCAGGGGGCACGCGAGCAGTACTTC.

The chain employs TRBV5-1 and TRBJ2-2, with 8 bases aligning to TRBD2. Germline CDR1 and CDR2: SGHRS and YFSETQ. The CDR3 loop spans 15 amino acids. Germline trimming cut 2 bases from V and 4 bases from J; bases unmatched to any gene: 4. The CDR3 region has the DNA TGCGCCAGCAGCTTCGGGACTAGTGTCACCGGGGAGCTGTTTTTT. Translating it yields CASSFGTSVTGELFF. Drawing the rest from reference TRBV5-1 and TRBJ2-2, the complete variable domain is KAGVTQTPRYLIKTRGQQVTLSCSPISGHRSVSWYQQTPGQGLQFLFEYFSETQRNKGNFPGRFSGRQFSNSRSEMNVSTLELGDSALYLCASSFGTSVTGELFFGEGSRLTVL.

This clone appeared once. The chain employs TRBV14 and TRBJ2-5, with a possible D match to TRBD2 (5 bases). CDR1 and CDR2 (germline): SGHDN, FVKESK. With 4 bases removed from V and 5 bases from J, the gap between germline ends came to 11 bases. CDR3 length: 13 residues. CDR3 nucleotides: TGTGCCAGCAGCCCCCCTTGGAGGGAGACCCAGTACTTC. This sequence encodes CASSPPWRETQYF.

This clone was detected once. The gene calls are TRBV28 and TRBJ2-5; D may be TRBD1 (7 bases). Looked up from germline, CDR1 is MDHEN and CDR2 is SYDVKM. This CDR3 is 15 amino acids long. Trimming removed 5 bases from V and 5 bases from J, with 18 bases in between. CDR3 sequence: CASSPPAQGRETQYF. Written as DNA, the CDR3 is TGTGCCAGCAGTCCCCCGGCACAGGGGAGGGAGACCCAGTACTTC.

V is TRBV5-1 and J is TRBJ2-5; unclear D gene. The V gene lost 0 bases and the J gene lost 2 bases, with 11 bases spanning the gap. The germline V gene encodes CDR1 SGHRS and CDR2 YFSETQ. The CDR3 is 15 residues long. CDR3 sequence reads: CASSLAETLQETQYF. The CDR3 DNA reads TGCGCCAGCAGCTTGGCAGAGACACTTCAAGAGACCCAGTACTTC. Drawing the rest from reference TRBV5-1 and TRBJ2-5, the complete variable domain is KAGVTQTPRYLIKTRGQQVTLSCSPISGHRSVSWYQQTPGQGLQFLFEYFSETQRNKGNFPGRFSGRQFSNSRSEMNVSTLELGDSALYLCASSLAETLQETQYFGPGTRLLVL.

The J gene is TRBJ2-5, the V gene TRBV25-1, with D possibly matching TRBD1 (5 bases). This CDR3 comprises 13 residues. The germline V gene encodes CDR1 MGHDK and CDR2 SYGVNS. Trimming stripped 6 bases from V and 0 bases from J, with 8 bases between. CDR3: CASSLDNQETQYF. The DNA for the CDR3 is TGTGCCAGCAGCCTGGACAACCAAGAGACCCAGTACTTC.

The V gene is TRBV11-2, the J gene TRBJ2-1, with 9 bases matching TRBD2. The germline V gene encodes CDR1 SGHAT and CDR2 FQNNGV. This CDR3 region has 15 residues. Trimming cost V 1 base and J 7 bases; bases outside gene matches: 5. CDR3 sequence (DNA): TGTGCCAGCAGCTTAGGTAGCGGGAGTTTGAATGAGCAGTTCTTC. Translating gives CASSLGSGSLNEQFF.

The CDR3 sequence is CASSDPLFGGKREKYTGELFF. The CDR3 DNA reads TGCGCCAGCAGTGATCCCCTCTTCGGGGGAAAGCGGGAGAAGTACACCGGGGAGCTGTTTTTT. The J gene is TRBJ2-2, the V gene TRBV10-2; 8 bases fit TRBD2. The CDR3 sequence is 21 residues long. V was clipped by 3 bases and J by 3 bases; unmatched bases: 21. Germline values: CDR1 WSHSY, CDR2 SAAADI.

This clone was observed a single time. The J gene is TRBJ1-1, the V gene TRBV28; TRBD1 aligns across 9 bases. CDR1 and CDR2 (germline): MDHEN, SYDVKM. The CDR3 consists of 17 residues. With 4 bases clipped from V and 4 bases from J, the junction kept 13 bases outside the gene matches. DNA of the CDR3: TGTGCCAGCAGTTCATACAGGGGGCGGCGGGTAAGCACTGAAGCTTTCTTT. It specifies CASSSYRGRRVSTEAFF.

This clone was detected once. The chain joins TRBV14 to TRBJ1-3; the D is unclear. V was cut by 1 base and J by 4 bases, with 8 bases left in between. The CDR3 loop spans 14 amino acids. Germline CDR1 reads SGHDN; CDR2 reads FVKESK. The CDR3 region is CASSQVAAGNTIYF. The CDR3 DNA reads as TGTGCCAGCAGCCAAGTTGCAGCGGGAAACACCATATATTTT.